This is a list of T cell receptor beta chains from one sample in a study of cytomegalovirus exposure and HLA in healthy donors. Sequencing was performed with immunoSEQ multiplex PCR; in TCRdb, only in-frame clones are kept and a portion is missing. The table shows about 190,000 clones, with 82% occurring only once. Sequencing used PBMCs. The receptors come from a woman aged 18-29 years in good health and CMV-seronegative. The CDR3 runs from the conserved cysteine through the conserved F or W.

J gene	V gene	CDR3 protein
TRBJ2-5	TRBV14	CASSQGQGTQYF
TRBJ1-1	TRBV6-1	CASNRQLNTEAFF
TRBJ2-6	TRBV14	CASSQVASGANVLTF
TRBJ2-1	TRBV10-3	CAISEAPGLAEINEQFF
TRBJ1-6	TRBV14	CASSQGLPASSPLHF
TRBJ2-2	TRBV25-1	CASARAGGYTGELFF
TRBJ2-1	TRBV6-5	CASSRPGLVNEQFF
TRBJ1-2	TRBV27	CASSLSSHLANYGYTF
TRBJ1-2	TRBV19	CASSRVSYGYTF
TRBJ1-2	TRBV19	CASSRGGALQANYGYTF
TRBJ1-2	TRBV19	CASSPTGSDYGYTF
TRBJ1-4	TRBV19	CASSIRGGTSPEKLFF
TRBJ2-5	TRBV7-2	CASSLELAGRETQYF
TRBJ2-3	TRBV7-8	CASSLAGTSPSTDTQYF
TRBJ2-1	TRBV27	CASSFTSGSRNEQFF
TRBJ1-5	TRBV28	CASRLDRVKPQHF
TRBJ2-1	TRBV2	CASSVHSYNEQFF
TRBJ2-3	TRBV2	CASKGLASTDTQYF
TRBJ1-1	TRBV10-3	CAISEGSTEAFF
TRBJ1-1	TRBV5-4	CASSGTDSGAFF
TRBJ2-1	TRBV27	CASSLSRGRPSEQFF
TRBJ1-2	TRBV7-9	CASSPAAEWDYGYTF
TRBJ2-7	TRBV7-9	CASSLEGGRAYEQYF
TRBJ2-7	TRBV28	CASSLPGDYEQYF
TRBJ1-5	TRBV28	CASSLAQGIGSNQPQHF
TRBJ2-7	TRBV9	CASSMTGDPSYEQYF
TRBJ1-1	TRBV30	CAWSLKGDTEAFF
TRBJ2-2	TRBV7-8	CASSFPGLAGLNANTGELFF
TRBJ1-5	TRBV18	CASSFAEEQPQHF
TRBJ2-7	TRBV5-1	CASSLGGTSGWYEQYF
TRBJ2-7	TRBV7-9	CASSLTPRSGLALHEQYF
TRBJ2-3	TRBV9	CASSIPDRSSTDTQYF
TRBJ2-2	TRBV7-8	CASSSQRTGLTGELFF
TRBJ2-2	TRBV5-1	CASSLTGGSGELFF
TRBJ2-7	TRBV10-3	CAISGGPTSGSFEQYF
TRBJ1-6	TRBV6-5	CASSYTLIRAGSPLHF
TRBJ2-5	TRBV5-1	CASSLPKLAGGTEETQYF
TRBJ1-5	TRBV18	CASSQGADQPQHF
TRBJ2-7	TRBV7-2	CASSFGGAYEQYF
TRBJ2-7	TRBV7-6	CASSSASDSYEQYF
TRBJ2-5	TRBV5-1	CASSLGLARQETQYF
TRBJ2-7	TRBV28	CASSSGQGPEQYF
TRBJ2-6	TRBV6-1	CASSGVRASSGANVLTF
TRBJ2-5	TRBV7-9	CASSLVDRGETQYF
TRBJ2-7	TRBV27	CASRPGQGPYEQYF
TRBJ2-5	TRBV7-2	CASSLGRLAGTETQYF
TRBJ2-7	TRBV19	CASSGAEDRGRRQYF
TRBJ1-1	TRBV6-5	CASSLVFNTEAFF
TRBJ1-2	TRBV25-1	CASRLKTGAYGYTF
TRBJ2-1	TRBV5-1	CASSLGHPDEQFF
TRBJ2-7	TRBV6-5	CASSYSIVRTGEQYF
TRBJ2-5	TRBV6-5	CASSWAGGRETQYF
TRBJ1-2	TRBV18	CASSPQAGTESYGYTF